This T cell receptor beta chain was retrieved from a study of regulatory T cells in long-lasting Graves disease. Combining iRepertoire HTBI primers with Arm-PCR of CDR3 regions, the authors built TCR beta libraries. TCRdb re-called the multiplex PCR reads through MiXCR, storing one row per CDR3 protein. Of 500,000 or so distinct CDR3 sequences in the sample, approximately 14% were seen once. V was pared by 3 bases and J by 0 bases, with 19 bases between. The CDR3 runs to 18 residues. The germline V gene encodes CDR1 MDHEN and CDR2 SYDVKM. Many counts were recorded for this clonotype. What it binds is unknown. Described time point: newly diagnosed GD, antithyroid drugs for less than 3 months. After RNA was extracted from PBMCs, the TCR library was made from it. Regarding the study as a whole: The researchers studied only peripheral blood, not thyroid tissue.

These data also featured in a second study, about T cells in Graves' hyperthyroidism and ophthalmopathy.

This sequence was found in a woman aged 50 to 60 with Graves disease. This chain joins TRBV28 and TRBJ2-3; D uncertain. This material consisted of peripheral blood mononuclear cells (PBMCs), taken at new diagnosis, from a patient treated with antithyroid drugs. CDR3 sequence (DNA): TGTGCCAGCAGTTTTAGAGGCTGGTTAGCTTCTAGCACAGATACGCAGTATTTT. Translated: CASSFRGWLASSTDTQYF.